Following are 21 T cell receptor beta chains from one sample sequenced in a study of technical replicates of blood from several donors. Sequencing used immunoSEQ multiplex PCR; TCRdb keeps in-frame clones, though not all of them. The sample records tens of thousands of clones, about 89% being singletons. The sample was T cells isolated from PBMCs. The receptors were sampled from a human donor in good health.

The V and J genes are TRBV19 and TRBJ1-5; 7 bases are a match to TRBD1. Trimming at V came to 3 bases and at J to 1 base, leaving 6 bases not matched to a gene. The CDR3 has 16 residues. Germline CDR1 reads LNHDA; CDR2 reads SQIVND (reference sequence). The CDR3 spells CASSMDDRASNQPQHF. CDR3 bases: TGTGCCAGTAGTATGGACGACAGGGCGAGCAATCAGCCCCAGCATTTT.

V and J are TRBV5-5 and TRBJ1-5; D is unclear. This CDR3 is 14 amino acids long. Trimming shortened V by 3 bases and J by 2 bases, and 9 bases separated the two germline ends. CDR1 and CDR2 from the germline V gene are SGHKS and YYEKEE (reference sequence). In DNA form, the CDR3 reads TGTGCCAGCAGCTGGGAGGGAGGCAATCAGCCCCAGCATTTT. This codes for CASSWEGGNQPQHF.

This chain joins TRBV25-1 and TRBJ2-5; D possibly corresponds to TRBD1 (6 bases). The germline V gene has CDR1 MGHDK and CDR2 SYGVNS. This CDR3 has 12 residues. Trimming took off 6 bases at V and 5 bases at J, with 10 bases between the two ends. The CDR3 sequence: CASRQGGETQYF. The DNA for the CDR3 is TGTGCCAGCAGACAGGGTGGGGAGACCCAGTACTTC.

The rearrangement joins TRBV9 to TRBJ2-2, with 7 positions matching TRBD2. This CDR3 contains 15 residues. Germline V gene sequence: CDR1 SGDLS, CDR2 YYNGEE. The V and J ends lost 2 bases and 4 bases, in that order; junction bases with no gene match: 5. CDR3 region: CASSVGGKGTGELFF. The CDR3 DNA is TGTGCCAGCAGCGTGGGAGGGAAGGGCACCGGGGAGCTGTTTTTT.

The CDR3 sequence is CSVHRGTASGEQYF. The CDR3 coding sequence is TGCAGCGTTCATCGTGGGACAGCTTCAGGTGAGCAGTACTTC. The J gene is TRBJ2-7, the V gene TRBV29-1, with 7 bases fitting TRBD1. The CDR3 extends over 14 amino acids. CDR1 SQVTM and CDR2 ANQGSEA come from the germline V gene. Trimming removed 5 bases from V and 7 bases from J; junction bases left unmatched: 14.

The gene calls are TRBV7-9 and TRBJ2-2; a weak D match, TRBD2 (6 bases). The CDR3 is 16 amino acids. V was cut by 3 bases and J by 1 base, with 12 bases left in between. Per the germline V gene, CDR1 is SEHNR and CDR2 is FQNEAQ (reference sequence). For the CDR3, the DNA is TGTGCCAGCAGCTTCTATGTGGGGGGGAACACCGGGGAGCTGTTTTTT. Its protein is CASSFYVGGNTGELFF.

A single count supports this clone. The V call is TRBV23-1, the J call TRBJ2-7; 15 bases fit TRBD2. TRBV23-1 is noted as an ORF with a role that remains uncertain. V was clipped by 8 bases and J by 5 bases; unmatched bases: 13. This CDR3 is built from 17 residues. In DNA, the CDR3 is TGCGCCAGCGAAAAGGGACTAGCGGGAGGCCCTCCTCACGAGCAGTACTTC. This codes for CASEKGLAGGPPHEQYF.

This rearrangement joins TRBV5-1 to TRBJ2-5; 7 nucleotides match TRBD1. Germline V gene lookup returns CDR1 SGHRS and CDR2 YFSETQ. This CDR3 contains 16 residues. J lost 5 bases, V lost 1 base, and 11 bases had no gene match. The CDR3 spells CASSLRFTGDQETQYF. As DNA, the CDR3 is TGCGCCAGCAGCTTGAGGTTCACAGGGGATCAGGAGACCCAGTACTTC.

This clone has only one observation. V is TRBV9 and J is TRBJ2-3, with 8 bases identical to TRBD2. Unmatched junction bases numbered 7, after V lost 0 bases and J lost 4 bases. The germline gives CDR1 SGDLS, CDR2 YYNGEE. CDR3 length equals 16 residues. In DNA form, the CDR3 reads TGTGCCAGCAGCGTAGAAGCGGGAGATTGGGCAGATACGCAGTATTTT. Encoded protein: CASSVEAGDWADTQYF.

The chain uses TRBV4-1 and TRBJ2-1; tentative D call: TRBD2 (6 bases). Germline assignment: CDR1 MGHRA and CDR2 YSYEKL. Trimming stripped 2 bases from V and 4 bases from J, with 18 bases between. The CDR3 sequence is 17 residues long. DNA for the CDR3: TGCGCCAGCAGCCAATCTTCACCGGGACTCCGATACAATGAGCAGTTCTTC. As protein: CASSQSSPGLRYNEQFF.

The J gene is TRBJ2-3, the V gene TRBV5-4; 11 bases line up with TRBD2. The CDR3 runs 18 residues. With V trimmed by 4 bases and J by 0 bases, 10 bases remained unmatched. Germline V gene data show CDR1 as SGHNT and CDR2 as YYREEE (reference sequence). As DNA, the CDR3 is TGTGCCAGCAGCCATGGGACTAGCGGTTTTTCTAGCACAGATACGCAGTATTTT. Protein product: CASSHGTSGFSSTDTQYF. The variable domain in full, completed from reference TRBV5-4 and TRBJ2-3, reads ETGVTQSPTHLIKTRGQQVTLRCSSQSGHNTVSWYQQALGQGPQFIFQYYREEENGRGNFPPRFSGLQFPNYSSELNVNALELDDSALYLCASSHGTSGFSSTDTQYFGPGTRLTVL.

This rearrangement joins TRBV5-1 to TRBJ2-3; D is unclear. Germline-derived CDR1 and CDR2 are SGHRS and YFSETQ. With 2 bases removed from V and 5 bases from J, the gap between germline ends came to 9 bases. The CDR3 length is 13 residues. CDR3 region: CASSLLGRDTQYF. CDR3 in DNA: TGCGCCAGCAGCTTACTCGGTAGAGATACGCAGTATTTT.

The V call is TRBV6-5, the J call TRBJ1-2, with D uncertain. V shed 7 bases and J shed 4 bases, with 19 bases lying between them. The CDR3 has 15 residues. Germline V CDR1 and CDR2: MNHEY, SVGAGI. The CDR3 reads CASTQPYSTSYGYTF. The CDR3 nucleotides are TGTGCCAGCACCCAACCCTACTCGACAAGCTATGGCTACACCTTC.

The count of this clone is one. The chain uses TRBV9 and TRBJ2-7, with D possibly matching TRBD2 (5 bases). The CDR3 consists of 13 residues. V lost 3 bases to trimming and J lost 0 bases, with 7 bases between them. Germline CDR1 reads SGDLS; CDR2 reads YYNGEE. CDR3 protein: CASSGLSSYEQYF. CDR3 nucleotide sequence: TGTGCCAGCAGCGGACTAAGCTCCTACGAGCAGTACTTC.

V usage is TRBV6-1 and J usage is TRBJ2-7, with TRBD1 matching 8 bases. CDR1 and CDR2 (germline): MNHNS, SASEGT. J gave up 4 bases and V 0 bases, and 2 bases lay outside the gene matches. This CDR3 has 14 residues. The CDR3 loop reads CASSEAGTGYEQYF. CDR3 coding DNA: TGTGCCAGCAGTGAAGCGGGGACAGGTTACGAGCAGTACTTC.

The chain is built from TRBV6-1 and TRBJ2-2; D remains ambiguous. Trimming stripped 5 bases from V and 3 bases from J, with 10 bases between. This CDR3 has 14 amino acids. CDR1 and CDR2 (germline): MNHNS, SASEGT. The CDR3 DNA follows: TGTGCCAGCAGTTTCGCAGGTGACACCGGGGAGCTGTTTTTT. Encoded protein: CASSFAGDTGELFF.

The V gene is TRBV27, the J gene TRBJ2-1, with 7 positions matching TRBD2. V lost 2 bases and J lost 9; bases outside the gene matches: 1. Germline values: CDR1 MNHEY, CDR2 SMNVEV (reference sequence). The CDR3 sequence is 12 residues long. CDR3 loop: CASSLAGVEQFF. The CDR3 DNA follows: TGTGCCAGCAGTTTAGCGGGAGTTGAGCAGTTCTTC.

This chain connects TRBV6-5 to TRBJ1-1; possible D gene TRBD1, 6 bases. Trimming shortened V by 2 bases and J by 1 base, and 8 bases separated the two germline ends. The germline V gene has CDR1 MNHEY and CDR2 SVGAGI. The CDR3 covers 14 residues. Written as DNA, the CDR3 is TGTGCCAGCAGTTACGGGGGCTCGAACACTGAAGCTTTCTTT. Protein: CASSYGGSNTEAFF.

The chain has TRBV4-1 and TRBJ2-7; 7 positions match TRBD2. CDR3 length: 16 amino acids. Per germline, CDR1 MGHRA and CDR2 YSYEKL. Trimming removed 1 base from V and 8 bases from J; junction bases left unmatched: 14. CDR3 in amino acids: CASSQVPRDYYVKQYF. The CDR3 DNA reads TGCGCCAGCAGCCAAGTTCCCCGGGACTATTACGTCAAGCAGTACTTC.

The chain combines TRBV5-6 with TRBJ1-5, with D maybe TRBD1 (5 bases). Trimming stripped 2 bases from V and 5 bases from J, with 14 bases between. The V gene's germline CDR1 is SGHDT and CDR2 YYEEEE. The CDR3 loop spans 15 amino acids. CDR3 nucleotide sequence: TGTGCCAGCAGCTTCTCTTTATCGGGGGATCAGCCCCAGCATTTT. This gives the protein CASSFSLSGDQPQHF. The entire variable domain, with the rest obtained from reference TRBV5-6 and TRBJ1-5, is as follows: DAGVTQSPTHLIKTRGQQVTLRCSPKSGHDTVSWYQQALGQGPQFIFQYYEEEERQRGNFPDRFSGHQFPNYSSELNVNALLLGDSALYLCASSFSLSGDQPQHFGDGTRLSIL.

The chain joins TRBV27 to TRBJ2-6; TRBD1 might be the D (6 bases). Germline V CDR1 and CDR2: MNHEY, SMNVEV (reference sequence). V was cut by 4 bases and J by 2 bases, with 9 bases left in between. This CDR3 spans 15 amino acids. The CDR3 sequence: CASSSRGTGANVLTF. As DNA, the CDR3 is TGTGCCAGCAGTTCCAGGGGTACTGGGGCCAACGTCCTGACTTTC.